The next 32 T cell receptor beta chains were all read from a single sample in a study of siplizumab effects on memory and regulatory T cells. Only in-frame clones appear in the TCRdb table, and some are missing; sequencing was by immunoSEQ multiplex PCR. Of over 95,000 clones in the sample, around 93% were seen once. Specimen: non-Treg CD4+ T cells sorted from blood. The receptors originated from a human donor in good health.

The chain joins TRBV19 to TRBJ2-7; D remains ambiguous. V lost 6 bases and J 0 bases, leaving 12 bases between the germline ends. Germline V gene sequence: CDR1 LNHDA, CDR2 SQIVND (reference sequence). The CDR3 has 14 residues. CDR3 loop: CASRDTPSSYEQYF. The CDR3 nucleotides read TGTGCCAGTAGGGATACACCGAGCTCCTACGAGCAGTACTTC.

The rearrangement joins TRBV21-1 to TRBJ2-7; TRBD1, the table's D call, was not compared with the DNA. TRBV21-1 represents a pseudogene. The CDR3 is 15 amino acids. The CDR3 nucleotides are TGTGCCAGCCGAGGTGGGGGACAGAACTCCTACGAGCAGTACTTC. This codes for CASRGGGQNSYEQYF.

As DNA, the CDR3 is TGTGCCAGCAGCTCAGGACTAGCGGGGGGCCGACGGGCAGATACGCAGTATTTT. It translates to CASSSGLAGGRRADTQYF. This sequence joins TRBV5-4 and TRBJ2-3; TRBD2 matches at 14 bases. CDR1 is SGHNT, CDR2 YYREEE, per germline (reference sequence). The CDR3 totals 18 residues. Germline trimming cut 3 bases from V and 4 bases from J; bases unmatched to any gene: 10.

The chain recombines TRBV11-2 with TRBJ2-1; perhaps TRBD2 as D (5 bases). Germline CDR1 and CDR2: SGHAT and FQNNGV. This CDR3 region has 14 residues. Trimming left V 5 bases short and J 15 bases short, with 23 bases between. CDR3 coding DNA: TGTGCCAGCAGCCCTCGATTGAACGGCGCGGGTTTGTTCTTC. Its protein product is CASSPRLNGAGLFF.

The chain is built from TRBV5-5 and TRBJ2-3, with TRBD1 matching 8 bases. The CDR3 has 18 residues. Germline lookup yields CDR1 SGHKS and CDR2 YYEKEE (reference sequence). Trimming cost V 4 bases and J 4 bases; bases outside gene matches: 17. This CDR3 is CASSPQRVTGAKSDTQYF. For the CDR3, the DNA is TGTGCCAGCAGCCCCCAGAGAGTGACAGGGGCGAAGTCAGATACGCAGTATTTT.

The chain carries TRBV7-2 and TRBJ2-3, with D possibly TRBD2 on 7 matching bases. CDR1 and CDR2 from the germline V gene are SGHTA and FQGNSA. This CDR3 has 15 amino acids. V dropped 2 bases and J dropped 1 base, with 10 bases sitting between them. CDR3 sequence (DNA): TGTGCCAGCAGCTTAAGGGGGAGGGGCACAGATACGCAGTATTTT. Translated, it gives CASSLRGRGTDTQYF.

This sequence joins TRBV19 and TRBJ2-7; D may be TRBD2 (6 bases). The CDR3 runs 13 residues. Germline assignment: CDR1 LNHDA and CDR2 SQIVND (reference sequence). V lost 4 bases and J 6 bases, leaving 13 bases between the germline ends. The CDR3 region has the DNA TGTGCCAGTAGTAATATCCCCGGGGGCGAGCAGTACTTC. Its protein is CASSNIPGGEQYF. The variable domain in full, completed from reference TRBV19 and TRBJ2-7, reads DGGITQSPKYLFRKEGQNVTLSCEQNLNHDAMYWYRQDPGQGLRLIYYSQIVNDFQKGDIAEGYSVSREKKESFPLTVTSAQKNPTAFYLCASSNIPGGEQYFGPGTRLTVT.

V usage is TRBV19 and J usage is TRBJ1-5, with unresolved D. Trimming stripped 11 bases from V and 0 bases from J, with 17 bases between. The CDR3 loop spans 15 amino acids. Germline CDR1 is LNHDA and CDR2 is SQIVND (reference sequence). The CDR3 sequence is CACKIKGDSNQPQHF. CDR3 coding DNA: TGTGCCTGTAAGATTAAGGGAGATAGCAATCAGCCCCAGCATTTT. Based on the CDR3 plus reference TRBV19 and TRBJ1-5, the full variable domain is DGGITQSPKYLFRKEGQNVTLSCEQNLNHDAMYWYRQDPGQGLRLIYYSQIVNDFQKGDIAEGYSVSREKKESFPLTVTSAQKNPTAFYLCACKIKGDSNQPQHFGDGTRLSIL.

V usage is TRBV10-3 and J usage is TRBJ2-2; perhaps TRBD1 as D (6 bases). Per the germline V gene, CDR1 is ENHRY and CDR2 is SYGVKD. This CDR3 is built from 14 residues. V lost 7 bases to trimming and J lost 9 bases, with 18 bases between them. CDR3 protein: CAIKSGAGDRELFF. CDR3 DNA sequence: TGTGCCATCAAATCAGGGGCCGGGGATCGGGAGCTGTTTTTT.

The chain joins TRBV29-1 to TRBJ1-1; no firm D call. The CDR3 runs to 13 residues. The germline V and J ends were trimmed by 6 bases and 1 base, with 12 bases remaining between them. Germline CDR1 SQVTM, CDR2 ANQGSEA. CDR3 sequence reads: CSVAGGENTEAFF. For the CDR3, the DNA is TGCAGCGTCGCAGGTGGGGAGAACACTGAAGCTTTCTTT.

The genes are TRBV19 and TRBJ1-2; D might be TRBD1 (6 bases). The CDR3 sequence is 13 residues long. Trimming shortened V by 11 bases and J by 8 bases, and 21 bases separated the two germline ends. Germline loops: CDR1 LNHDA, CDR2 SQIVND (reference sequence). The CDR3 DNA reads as TGTGCCTGCGGACAGATGAGCTTAGGGGGCTACACCTTC. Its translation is CACGQMSLGGYTF.

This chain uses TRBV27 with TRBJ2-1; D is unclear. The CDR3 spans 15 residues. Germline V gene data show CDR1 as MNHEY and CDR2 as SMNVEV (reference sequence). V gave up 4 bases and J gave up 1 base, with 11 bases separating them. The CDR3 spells CASSWTQGSYNEQFF. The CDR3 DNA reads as TGTGCCAGCAGTTGGACCCAAGGTTCCTACAATGAGCAGTTCTTC.

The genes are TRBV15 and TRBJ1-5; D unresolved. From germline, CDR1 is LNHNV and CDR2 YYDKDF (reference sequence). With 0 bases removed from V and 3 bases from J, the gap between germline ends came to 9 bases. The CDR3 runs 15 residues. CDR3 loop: CATSREVGDNQPQHF. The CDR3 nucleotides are TGTGCCACCAGCAGAGAGGTCGGGGACAATCAGCCCCAGCATTTT.

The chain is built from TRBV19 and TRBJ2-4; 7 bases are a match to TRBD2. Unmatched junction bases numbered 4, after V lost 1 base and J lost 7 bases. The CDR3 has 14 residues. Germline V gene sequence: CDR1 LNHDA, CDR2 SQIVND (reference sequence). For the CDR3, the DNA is TGTGCCAGTAGTATAGGCGGGGGAGGGAACATTCAGTACTTC. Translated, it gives CASSIGGGGNIQYF.

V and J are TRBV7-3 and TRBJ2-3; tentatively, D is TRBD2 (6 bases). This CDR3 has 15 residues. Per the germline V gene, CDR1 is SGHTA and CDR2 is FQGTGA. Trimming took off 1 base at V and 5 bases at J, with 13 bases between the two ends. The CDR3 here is CASSLSGGVRDTQYF. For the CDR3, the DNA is TGTGCCAGCAGCTTAAGTGGCGGGGTCAGAGATACGCAGTATTTT. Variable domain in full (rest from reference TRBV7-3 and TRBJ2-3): GAGVSQTPSNKVTEKGKYVELRCDPISGHTALYWYRQSLGQGPEFLIYFQGTGAADDSGLPNDRFFAVRPEGSVSTLKIQRTERGDSAVYLCASSLSGGVRDTQYFGPGTRLTVL.

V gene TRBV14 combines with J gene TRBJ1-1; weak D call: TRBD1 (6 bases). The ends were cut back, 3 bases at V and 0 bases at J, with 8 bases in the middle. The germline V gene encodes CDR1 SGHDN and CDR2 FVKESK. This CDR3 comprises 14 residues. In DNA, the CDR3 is TGTGCCAGCAGCCAGGGACACTTGAACACTGAAGCTTTCTTT. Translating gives CASSQGHLNTEAFF.

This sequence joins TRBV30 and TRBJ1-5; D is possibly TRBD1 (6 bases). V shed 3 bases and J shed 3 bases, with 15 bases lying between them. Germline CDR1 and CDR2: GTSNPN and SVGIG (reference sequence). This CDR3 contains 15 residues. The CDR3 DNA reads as TGTGCCTGGAGCATCGGACAGTTGACCAATCAGCCCCAGCATTTT. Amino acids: CAWSIGQLTNQPQHF.

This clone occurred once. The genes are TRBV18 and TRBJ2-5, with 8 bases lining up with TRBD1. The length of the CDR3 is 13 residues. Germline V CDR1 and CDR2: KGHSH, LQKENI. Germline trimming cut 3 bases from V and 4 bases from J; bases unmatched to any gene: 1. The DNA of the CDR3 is TGTGCCAGCTCACCGACAGGGGTAGAGACCCAGTACTTC. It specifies CASSPTGVETQYF.

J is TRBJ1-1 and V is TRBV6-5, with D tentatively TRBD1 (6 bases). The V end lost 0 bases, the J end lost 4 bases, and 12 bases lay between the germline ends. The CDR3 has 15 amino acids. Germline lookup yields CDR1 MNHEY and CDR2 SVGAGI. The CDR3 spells CASSYSNRVGTEAFF. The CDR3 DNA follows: TGTGCCAGCAGTTACTCGAACAGGGTGGGCACTGAAGCTTTCTTT.

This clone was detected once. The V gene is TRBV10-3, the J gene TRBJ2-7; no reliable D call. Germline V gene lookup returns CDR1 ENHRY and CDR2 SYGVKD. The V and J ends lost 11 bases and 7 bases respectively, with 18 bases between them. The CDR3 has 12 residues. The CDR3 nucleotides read TGTGCCGCCCGCTCCGGGTCGGGTGAGCAGTACTTC. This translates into CAARSGSGEQYF.

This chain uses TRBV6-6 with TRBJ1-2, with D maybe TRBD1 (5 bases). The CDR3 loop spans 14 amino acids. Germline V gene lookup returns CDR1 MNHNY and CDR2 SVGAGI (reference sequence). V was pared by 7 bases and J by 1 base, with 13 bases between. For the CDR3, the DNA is TGTGCCAGCAACCCCAGGGAGATTAACTATGGCTACACCTTC. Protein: CASNPREINYGYTF.

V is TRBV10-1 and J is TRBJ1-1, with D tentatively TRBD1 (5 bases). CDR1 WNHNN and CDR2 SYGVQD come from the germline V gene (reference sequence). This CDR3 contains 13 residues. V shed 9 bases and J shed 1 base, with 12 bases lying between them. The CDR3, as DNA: TGCGCCAGTAGAGGGGCGGGGAACACTGAAGCTTTCTTT. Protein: CASRGAGNTEAFF.

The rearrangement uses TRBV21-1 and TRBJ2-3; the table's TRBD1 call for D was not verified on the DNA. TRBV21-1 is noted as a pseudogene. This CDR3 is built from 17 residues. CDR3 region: CGFNPVQGHSSTDTQYF. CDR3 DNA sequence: TGTGGCTTTAATCCGGTGCAGGGGCACTCTAGCACAGATACGCAGTATTTT.

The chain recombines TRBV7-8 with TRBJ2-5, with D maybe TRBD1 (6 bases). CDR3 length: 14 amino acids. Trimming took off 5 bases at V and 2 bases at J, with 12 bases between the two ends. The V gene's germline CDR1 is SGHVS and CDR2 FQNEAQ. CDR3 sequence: CASSVRGGQETQYF. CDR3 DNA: TGTGCCAGCAGCGTCAGGGGCGGGCAAGAGACCCAGTACTTC. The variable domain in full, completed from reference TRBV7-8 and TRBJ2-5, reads GAGVSQSPRYKVAKRGQDVALRCDPISGHVSLFWYQQALGQGPEFLTYFQNEAQLDKSGLPSDRFFAERPEGSVSTLKIQRTQQEDSAVYLCASSVRGGQETQYFGPGTRLLVL.

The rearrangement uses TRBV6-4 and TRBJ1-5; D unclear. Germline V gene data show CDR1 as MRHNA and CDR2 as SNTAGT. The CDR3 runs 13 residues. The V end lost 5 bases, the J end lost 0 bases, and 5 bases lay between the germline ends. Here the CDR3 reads CASSLGSNQPQHF. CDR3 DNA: TGTGCCAGCAGTTTGGGTAGCAATCAGCCCCAGCATTTT.

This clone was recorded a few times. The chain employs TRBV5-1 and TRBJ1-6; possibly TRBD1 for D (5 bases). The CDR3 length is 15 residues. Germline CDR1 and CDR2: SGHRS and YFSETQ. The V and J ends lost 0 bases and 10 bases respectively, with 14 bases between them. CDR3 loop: CASSLESGQKSPLHF. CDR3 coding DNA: TGCGCCAGCAGCTTGGAGTCAGGGCAGAAGTCACCCCTCCACTTT.

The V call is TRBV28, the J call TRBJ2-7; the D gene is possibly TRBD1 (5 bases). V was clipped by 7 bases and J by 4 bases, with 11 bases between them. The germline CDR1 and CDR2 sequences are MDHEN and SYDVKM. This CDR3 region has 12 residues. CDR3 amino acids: CASTPGQYEQYF. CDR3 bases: TGTGCCAGCACCCCTGGACAATACGAGCAGTACTTC.

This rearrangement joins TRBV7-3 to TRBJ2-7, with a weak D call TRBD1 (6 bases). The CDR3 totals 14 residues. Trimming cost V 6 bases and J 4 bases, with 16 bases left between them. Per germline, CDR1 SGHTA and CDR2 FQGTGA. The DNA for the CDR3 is TGTGCCAGCAGTCCAACCGGGACAACTTACGAGCAGTACTTC. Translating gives CASSPTGTTYEQYF.

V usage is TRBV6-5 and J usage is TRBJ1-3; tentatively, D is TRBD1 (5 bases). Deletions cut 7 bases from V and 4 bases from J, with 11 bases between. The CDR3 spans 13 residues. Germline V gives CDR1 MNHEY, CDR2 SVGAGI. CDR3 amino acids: CASIPGNGNTIYF. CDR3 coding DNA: TGTGCCAGCATCCCAGGGAACGGAAACACCATATATTTT.

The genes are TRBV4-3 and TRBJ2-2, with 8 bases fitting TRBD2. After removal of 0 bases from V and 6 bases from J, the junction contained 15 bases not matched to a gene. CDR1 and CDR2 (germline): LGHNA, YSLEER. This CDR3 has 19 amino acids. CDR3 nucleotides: TGCGCCAGCAGCCAAGATCTCCTTTCCCGGGGGGGGCTGGCCGGGGAGCTGTTTTTT. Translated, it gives CASSQDLLSRGGLAGELFF.

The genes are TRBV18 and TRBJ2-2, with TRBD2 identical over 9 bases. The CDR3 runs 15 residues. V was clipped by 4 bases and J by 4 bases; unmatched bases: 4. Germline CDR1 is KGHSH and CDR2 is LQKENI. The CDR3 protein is CASSQGLAGTGELFF. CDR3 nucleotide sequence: TGTGCCAGCTCACAGGGACTAGCAGGCACCGGGGAGCTGTTTTTT. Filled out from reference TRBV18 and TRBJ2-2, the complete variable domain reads NAGVMQNPRHLVRRRGQEARLRCSPMKGHSHVYWYRQLPEEGLKFMVYLQKENIIDESGMPKERFSAEFPKEGPSILRIQQVVRGDSAAYFCASSQGLAGTGELFFGEGSRLTVL.

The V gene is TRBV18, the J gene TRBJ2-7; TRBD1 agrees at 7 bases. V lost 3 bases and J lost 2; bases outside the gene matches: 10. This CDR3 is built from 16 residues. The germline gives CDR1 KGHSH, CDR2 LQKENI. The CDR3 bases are TGTGCCAGCTCACCCACACTAGGGGGCTTGACCTACGAGCAGTACTTC. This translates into CASSPTLGGLTYEQYF.